This TCR beta chain originates from a study of radiotherapy plus CTLA-4 blockade in lung cancer. General observations from the study: Tumor-derived TCR clones expanded in blood after radiotherapy plus ipilimumab.

Assay used: immunoSEQ multiplex PCR; TCRdb lists only in-frame clones, some missing. Of tens of thousands of clones in the sample, about 77% are singletons; the top ten hold roughly 2.4%. This clone was counted between two and nine times. No antigen is known for it. With 5 bases clipped from V and 5 bases from J, the junction kept 13 bases outside the gene matches. This CDR3 region has 17 residues. The germline V gene has CDR1 SGHNT and CDR2 YYREEE (reference sequence). This clonotype was obtained from a human donor with non-small cell lung cancer whose response to radiotherapy plus ipilimumab could not be evaluated. This specimen was peripheral blood, taken from a patient treated with radiotherapy plus ipilimumab. The V call is TRBV5-4, the J call TRBJ2-5, with 12 bases identical to TRBD2. DNA of the CDR3: TGTGCCAGCAGACCTTCTAGCGGGGGGGTCGGGATGGAGACCCAGTACTTC. Encoded protein: CASRPSSGGVGMETQYF. Full variable domain (remainder filled in from reference TRBV5-4 and TRBJ2-5): ETGVTQSPTHLIKTRGQQVTLRCSSQSGHNTVSWYQQALGQGPQFIFQYYREEENGRGNFPPRFSGLQFPNYSSELNVNALELDDSALYLCASRPSSGGVGMETQYFGPGTRLLVL.